This T cell receptor (beta chain) was retrieved from a study of blood T cells in healthy people across ages. The V gene end was trimmed by 3 bases and the J gene end by 4 bases; junction bases not matched to a gene: 9. Germline CDR1 and CDR2: LGHNA and YSLEER. The CDR3 runs to 15 residues. Overall study findings and caveats: The recorded TCR beta diversity per million T cells decreased in a roughly linear manner with age.

The use of a sample-barcoded 5' primer and a J-beta primer mix characterized a second PCR of roughly 6 to 11 cycles. TCRdb fed the 5' RACE reads into MiXCR, producing one record per CDR3 protein. The sample lists 800,000 to 950,000 distinct CDR3 sequences, 35% to 40% occurring once. With regard to this clonotype: Its antigen is unidentified.

Specimen: blood. The chain is built from TRBV4-3 and TRBJ2-7; 7 bases agree with TRBD2. The receptor comes from a man younger than 35 in good health. CDR3 coding DNA: TGCGCCAGCAGCCACTCCGGAGCTAGCGGTTACGAGCAGTACTTC. Its translation is CASSHSGASGYEQYF.